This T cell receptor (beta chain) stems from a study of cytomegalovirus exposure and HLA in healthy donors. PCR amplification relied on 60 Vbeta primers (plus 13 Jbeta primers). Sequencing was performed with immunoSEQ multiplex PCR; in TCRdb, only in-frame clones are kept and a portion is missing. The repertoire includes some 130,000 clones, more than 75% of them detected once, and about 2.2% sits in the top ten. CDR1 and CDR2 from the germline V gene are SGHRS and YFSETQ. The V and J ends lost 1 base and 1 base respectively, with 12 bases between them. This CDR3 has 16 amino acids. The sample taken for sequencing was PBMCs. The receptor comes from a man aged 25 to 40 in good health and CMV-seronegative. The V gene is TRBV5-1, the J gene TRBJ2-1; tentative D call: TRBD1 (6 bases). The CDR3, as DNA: TGCGCCAGCAGCTTGAGCCCAGGGGTATCCTACAATGAGCAGTTCTTC. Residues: CASSLSPGVSYNEQFF.